This paragraph reports one T cell receptor beta chain. The sample belongs to a study of blood T cell repertoires in COVID-19. The V and J ends lost 1 base and 8 bases, in that order; junction bases with no gene match: 2. The CDR3 loop spans 15 amino acids. From germline, CDR1 is SGHVS and CDR2 FNYEAQ. Libraries were prepared by immunoSEQ multiplex PCR; TCRdb keeps only in-frame clonotypes and omits some of them. The sample includes over 90,000 clones, approximately 80% seen only once; the top ten take around 4.8%. Material for sequencing was peripheral blood. The TCR comes from an elderly man with COVID-19, enrolled during active disease. The chain is built from TRBV7-6 and TRBJ2-1; 13 bases align to TRBD2. DNA of the CDR3: TGTGCCAGCAGCTTAGAACTAGCGGGAGGGGATGAGCAGTTCTTC. Translating gives CASSLELAGGDEQFF. The full variable domain, its missing parts supplied by reference TRBV7-6 and TRBJ2-1, is GAGVSQSPRYKVTKRGQDVALRCDPISGHVSLYWYRQALGQGPEFLTYFNYEAQQDKSGLPNDRFSAERPEGSISTLTIQRTEQRDSAMYRCASSLELAGGDEQFFGPGTRLTVL.